The 25 T cell receptor beta chains below come from one sample, sequenced in a study of blood T cell repertoires in COVID-19. Method: immunoSEQ multiplex PCR; TCRdb's copy keeps in-frame clones and lacks some. The repertoire holds 200,000 to 300,000 clones, with around 84% as singletons. The sample was peripheral blood. Receptors originate from a man in his 60s with acute or convalescent COVID-19.

This clone has a single count. The chain combines TRBV11-3 with TRBJ2-3, with D possibly matching TRBD1 (6 bases). Per the germline V gene, CDR1 is SGHNT and CDR2 is YENEEA. CDR3 length: 14 residues. V gave up 5 bases and J gave up 2 bases, with 11 bases separating them. CDR3 sequence reads: CASSENRATDTQYF. The CDR3 nucleotides read TGTGCCAGCAGCGAGAACAGGGCCACAGATACGCAGTATTTT.

The rearrangement uses TRBV7-9 and TRBJ1-4; the D gene is possibly TRBD1 (6 bases). CDR3 size: 15 residues. Trimming removed 0 bases from V and 7 bases from J, with 12 bases in between. CDR1 and CDR2 from the germline V gene are SEHNR and FQNEAQ (reference sequence). CDR3 residues: CASSLAGGGGEKLFF. CDR3 coding DNA: TGTGCCAGCAGCTTAGCGGGCGGGGGCGGTGAAAAACTGTTTTTT.

V and J are TRBV11-2 and TRBJ2-1; tentatively, D is TRBD2 (6 bases). CDR3 size: 15 residues. In germline, CDR1 is SGHAT, CDR2 FQNNGV. The V end was cut by 5 bases, the J end by 9 bases, with 20 bases between. The CDR3 protein is CASSPGGGISPEQFF. For the CDR3, the DNA is TGTGCCAGCAGCCCCGGGGGAGGAATCTCCCCTGAGCAGTTCTTC. Full variable domain (missing parts from reference TRBV11-2 and TRBJ2-1): EAGVAQSPRYKIIEKRQSVAFWCNPISGHATLYWYQQILGQGPKLLIQFQNNGVVDDSQLPKDRFSAERLKGVDSTLKIQPAKLEDSAVYLCASSPGGGISPEQFFGPGTRLTVL.

This chain links TRBV29-1 with TRBJ2-2, with D possibly matching TRBD2 (7 bases). The CDR3 contains 15 residues. Looked up from germline, CDR1 is SQVTM and CDR2 is ANQGSEA. V was trimmed by 4 bases and J by 1 base, leaving 13 bases between them. The CDR3 spells CSVGGGGQNTGELFF. CDR3 DNA: TGCAGCGTTGGGGGAGGGGGACAGAACACCGGGGAGCTGTTTTTT.

V and J are TRBV25-1 and TRBJ1-4; 9 bases agree with TRBD1. In germline, CDR1 is MGHDK, CDR2 SYGVNS. V trimming: 3 bases; J trimming: 8 bases; junction bases outside the gene matches: 13. This CDR3 has 17 amino acids. This CDR3 is CASSDTRVDRGSEKLFF. In DNA, the CDR3 is TGTGCCAGCAGTGATACAAGGGTAGACAGGGGGAGCGAAAAACTGTTTTTT.

This clone was found once. V and J are TRBV7-9 and TRBJ2-5; TRBD2 matches at 10 bases. The length of the CDR3 is 17 residues. The germline CDR1 and CDR2 sequences are SEHNR and FQNEAQ (reference sequence). The trim removed 4 bases at V and 4 bases at J, leaving 12 bases unmatched. CDR3 coding DNA: TGTGCCAGCAGCTCCCGAGCGGGGGGGCCGGGGTTAGAGACCCAGTACTTC. Protein product: CASSSRAGGPGLETQYF.

This chain joins TRBV12-5 and TRBJ2-2; tentatively, D is TRBD2 (5 bases). Per the germline V gene, CDR1 is LGHNT and CDR2 is FRNRAP. V lost 5 bases and J lost 4, with 5 bases in between. The CDR3 contains 12 residues. The CDR3 protein is CASGRGTGELFF. The CDR3 DNA reads TGTGCTAGTGGTCGGGGCACCGGGGAGCTGTTTTTT.

In this sample, this clone turned up a few times. The chain recombines TRBV12-3 or TRBV12-4 with TRBJ1-1, with 8 bases lining up with TRBD1. CDR3 length equals 12 residues. Trimming at V came to 8 bases and at J to 4 bases, leaving 3 bases not matched to a gene. The CDR3 DNA sequence: TGTGCCAGCCGACAGGGGTTCACTGAAGCTTTCTTT. Residues: CASRQGFTEAFF.

The V call is TRBV7-8, the J call TRBJ2-7; the match to TRBD2 covers 11 bases. Germline lookup yields CDR1 SGHVS and CDR2 FQNEAQ. V trimming: 5 bases; J trimming: 2 bases; junction bases outside the gene matches: 8. The CDR3 has 16 amino acids. CDR3 coding DNA: TGTGCCAGCAGCACTACTAGCGGGGGAAACCCCTACGAGCAGTACTTC. Translating gives CASSTTSGGNPYEQYF. Supplemented by reference TRBV7-8 and TRBJ2-7, the full variable domain reads GAGVSQSPRYKVAKRGQDVALRCDPISGHVSLFWYQQALGQGPEFLTYFQNEAQLDKSGLPSDRFFAERPEGSVSTLKIQRTQQEDSAVYLCASSTTSGGNPYEQYFGPGTRLTVT.

The CDR3 DNA reads as TGTGCCAGCAGTTCCCGCGGGGGCAAGGCTGAAGCTTTCTTT. It is translated as CASSSRGGKAEAFF. The chain employs TRBV6-5 and TRBJ1-1, with a tentative D call TRBD1 (6 bases). CDR3 size: 14 residues. Per the germline V gene, CDR1 is MNHEY and CDR2 is SVGAGI. V was clipped by 4 bases and J by 6 bases, with 15 bases between them.

The chain has TRBV3-1 (or the pseudogene TRBV3-2) and TRBJ2-5, with D perhaps matching TRBD2 (5 bases). There are 14 residues in the CDR3. V was shortened by 0 bases and J by 5 bases, with 10 bases between the two germline ends. Germline CDR1 is LGHDT and CDR2 is YNNKEL (reference sequence). CDR3 amino acids: CASSQEGVRETQYF. The CDR3 bases are TGTGCCAGCAGCCAAGAGGGAGTCCGGGAGACCCAGTACTTC.

J is TRBJ2-1 and V is TRBV5-8; 10 bases line up with TRBD2. V shed 2 bases and J 8 bases; nucleotides not matched to a gene: 4. This CDR3 has 14 amino acids. The germline gives CDR1 SGHTS, CDR2 YDEGEE. As DNA, the CDR3 is TGTGCCAGCAGCTTTGGGACTAGCGCGGATGAGCAGTTCTTC. Translated, it gives CASSFGTSADEQFF.

This clone was detected a few times. The J gene is TRBJ2-1, the V gene TRBV3-1 (or the pseudogene TRBV3-2); 9 bases agree with TRBD2. With 2 bases clipped from V and 8 bases from J, the junction kept 16 bases outside the gene matches. The V gene's germline CDR1 is LGHDT and CDR2 YNNKEL (reference sequence). CDR3 length: 18 amino acids. The CDR3 bases are TGTGCCAGCAGCCAAAATCCTCCGGGACTAGCTATTATGGATGAGCAGTTCTTC. Its protein is CASSQNPPGLAIMDEQFF.

This clone was seen once. The rearrangement links TRBV3-1 (or the pseudogene TRBV3-2) to TRBJ1-1, with TRBD1 matching over 9 bases. This CDR3 is 16 amino acids long. With 8 bases clipped from V and 0 bases from J, the junction kept 10 bases outside the gene matches. Germline V gives CDR1 LGHDT, CDR2 YNNKEL (reference sequence). The CDR3 sequence: CASGPQGARMNTEAFF. CDR3 sequence (DNA): TGTGCCAGCGGACCACAGGGGGCGCGGATGAACACTGAAGCTTTCTTT.

The V call is TRBV2, the J call TRBJ2-1; 14 bases match TRBD2. CDR1 is SNHLY, CDR2 FYNNEI, per germline. CDR3 length: 15 amino acids. Trimming removed 7 bases from V and 3 bases from J; junction bases left unmatched: 2. The CDR3 DNA is TGTGCCAGCAAAGGGACTAGCGGGGGCTACAATGAGCAGTTCTTC. This sequence encodes CASKGTSGGYNEQFF.

The chain has TRBV3-1 (or the pseudogene TRBV3-2) and TRBJ1-1; no definite D call. The V and J ends lost 2 bases and 0 bases respectively, with 7 bases between them. CDR3 length: 14 residues. From germline, CDR1 is LGHDT and CDR2 YNNKEL (reference sequence). Here the CDR3 DNA reads TGTGCCAGCAGCCAAACACCAATGAACACTGAAGCTTTCTTT. Encoded protein: CASSQTPMNTEAFF.

This clone turned up a few times. This rearrangement joins TRBV5-1 to TRBJ1-1, with D perhaps matching TRBD1 (6 bases). V lost 4 bases and J 4 bases, leaving 14 bases between the germline ends. There are 14 residues in the CDR3. Germline loops: CDR1 SGHRS, CDR2 YFSETQ. The CDR3 reads CASSPTGRGTEAFF. CDR3 nucleotides: TGCGCCAGCAGCCCGACAGGTAGGGGCACTGAAGCTTTCTTT.

V is TRBV7-9 and J is TRBJ1-5, with 7 nucleotides matching TRBD1. CDR1 and CDR2 (germline): SEHNR, FQNEAQ (reference sequence). The CDR3 has 13 residues. The ends lost 0 bases at V and 13 bases at J; junction bases unmatched: 6. CDR3 protein: CASSLAGTVLQHF. The DNA of the CDR3 is TGTGCCAGCAGCTTAGCCGGGACAGTTCTTCAGCATTTT.

The gene calls are TRBV20-1 and TRBJ2-3; D not certain. V lost 4 bases, J lost 9 bases, and 11 bases lay in between. The CDR3 consists of 11 residues. Per germline, CDR1 DFQATT and CDR2 SNEGSKA (reference sequence). Here the CDR3 DNA reads TGCAGTGCTACCCGTAGAGCCACGCAGTATTTT. Translated: CSATRRATQYF.

The chain employs TRBV19 and TRBJ1-2; 7 nucleotides agree with TRBD1. J gave up 4 bases and V 7 bases, and 6 bases lay outside the gene matches. Germline CDR1 reads LNHDA; CDR2 reads SQIVND (reference sequence). The CDR3 has 13 residues. CDR3 nucleotide sequence: TGTGCCAGTACCTGGACAGGAGTCTATGGCTACACCTTC. As protein: CASTWTGVYGYTF. Supplemented by reference TRBV19 and TRBJ1-2, the full variable domain reads DGGITQSPKYLFRKEGQNVTLSCEQNLNHDAMYWYRQDPGQGLRLIYYSQIVNDFQKGDIAEGYSVSREKKESFPLTVTSAQKNPTAFYLCASTWTGVYGYTFGSGTRLTVV.

This chain links TRBV30 with TRBJ1-3; TRBD1 might be the D (6 bases). Per the germline V gene, CDR1 is GTSNPN and CDR2 is SVGIG (reference sequence). Trimming stripped 2 bases from V and 2 bases from J, with 7 bases between. The CDR3 is 13 amino acids. The CDR3 region has the DNA TGTGCCTGGAGTTGGGGGCCTGGAAACACCATATATTTT. Residues: CAWSWGPGNTIYF. Together with reference TRBV30 and TRBJ1-3, the CDR3 gives the full variable domain: SQTIHQWPATLVQPVGSPLSLECTVEGTSNPNLYWYRQAAGRGLQLLFYSVGIGQISSEVPQNLSASRPQDRQFILSSKKLLLSDSGFYLCAWSWGPGNTIYFGEGSWLTVV.

V is TRBV19 and J is TRBJ2-3; 9 bases map to TRBD2. The CDR3 extends over 15 amino acids. The germline gives CDR1 LNHDA, CDR2 SQIVND (reference sequence). With 5 bases clipped from V and 4 bases from J, the junction kept 7 bases outside the gene matches. CDR3 sequence (DNA): TGTGCCAGTAGTCCCCTAGCGGGATTTCCAGATACGCAGTATTTT. Translating gives CASSPLAGFPDTQYF.

The chain uses TRBV7-9 and TRBJ1-1, with 9 nucleotides matching TRBD1. Trimming cost V 5 bases and J 4 bases; bases outside gene matches: 11. CDR1 is SEHNR, CDR2 FQNEAQ, per germline (reference sequence). This CDR3 contains 16 residues. CDR3 loop: CASSLGQGPRTTEAFF. The CDR3 nucleotides are TGTGCCAGCAGCCTCGGACAGGGGCCGAGGACCACTGAAGCTTTCTTT.

J is TRBJ1-2 and V is TRBV19; 9 positions match TRBD1. V lost 1 base to trimming and J lost 6 bases; unmatched junction nucleotides: 9. Germline values: CDR1 LNHDA, CDR2 SQIVND (reference sequence). The length of the CDR3 is 16 residues. This chain's CDR3 is CASSIAGTGRRNGYTF. CDR3 sequence (DNA): TGTGCCAGTAGTATAGCAGGGACAGGGCGGCGAAATGGCTACACCTTC.

The CDR3 here is CASSFLNQPQHF. In DNA, the CDR3 is TGTGCCAGCAGCTTCCTCAATCAGCCCCAGCATTTT. The chain is built from TRBV5-6 and TRBJ1-5; no reliable D call. The germline CDR1 and CDR2 sequences are SGHDT and YYEEEE. Trimming left V 2 bases short and J 3 bases short, with 3 bases between. The CDR3 covers 12 residues.